This note documents a single T cell receptor (beta chain) sequence. Using quantitative 5'-RACE with molecular barcodes, the authors made TCR beta libraries. MiXCR was run by TCRdb on the 5' RACE reads, yielding one entry per CDR3 protein. The sample includes about 140,000 distinct CDR3 sequences, around 7.9% seen only once; the top ten take under 15%. The data belong to a study of CD8 T cells in ankylosing spondylitis. This CDR3 is built from 16 residues. V lost 5 bases to trimming and J lost 5 bases; unmatched junction nucleotides: 7. The source material was blood, either unsorted or a sorted T cell fraction (not recorded which). This chain joins TRBV12-3 or TRBV12-4 and TRBJ2-2, with 11 bases identical to TRBD1. This clonotype was obtained from a female donor with ankylosing spondylitis or in good health (not recorded which). The CDR3 spells CASSLGQGAKTGELFF. The CDR3 DNA sequence: TGTGCCAGCAGTCTCGGACAGGGGGCAAAAACCGGGGAGCTGTTTTTT.